Described below is a single T cell receptor beta chain sequence and its context. Time point noted: peripheral blood 6 weeks after treatment start. The data were taken from a study of PD-L1 blockade in urothelial cancer. Germline values: CDR1 MNHNS, CDR2 SASEGT. This CDR3 is 13 amino acids long. Trimming took 4 bases from V and 8 from J; bases not matched to a gene: 5. Clones were sequenced by immunoSEQ multiplex PCR, and TCRdb holds only the in-frame ones, with some missing. The sample lists about 39,000 clones, 84% occurring once. The TCR was taken from a man in his forties or fifties with urothelial cancer. The J gene is TRBJ2-4, the V gene TRBV6-1; 7 bases match TRBD1. This specimen consisted of PBMCs, obtained around atezolizumab (anti-PD-L1) treatment. The CDR3 loop reads CASSGQGGDIQYF. The CDR3 nucleotides are TGTGCCAGCAGTGGACAGGGCGGAGACATTCAGTACTTC.